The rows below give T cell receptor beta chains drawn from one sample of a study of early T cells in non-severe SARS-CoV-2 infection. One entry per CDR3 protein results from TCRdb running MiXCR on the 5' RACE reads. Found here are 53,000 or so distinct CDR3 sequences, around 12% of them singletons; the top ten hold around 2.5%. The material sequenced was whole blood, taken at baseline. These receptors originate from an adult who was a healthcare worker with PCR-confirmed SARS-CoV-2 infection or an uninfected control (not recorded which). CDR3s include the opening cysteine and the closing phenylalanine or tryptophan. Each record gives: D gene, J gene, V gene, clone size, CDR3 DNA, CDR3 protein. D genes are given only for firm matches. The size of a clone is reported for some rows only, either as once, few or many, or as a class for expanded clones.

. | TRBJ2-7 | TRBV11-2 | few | TGTGCCAGCAGCTTAGGGTGGCGGTCCTACGAGCAGTACTTC | CASSLGWRSYEQYF
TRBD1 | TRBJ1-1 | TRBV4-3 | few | TGCGCCAGCAGCCACCGGACAGGCTTGAACACTGAAGCTTTCTTT | CASSHRTGLNTEAFF
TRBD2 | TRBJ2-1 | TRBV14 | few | TGTGCCAGCAGCCGGGAGCTAGCGGGTGGTGAGCAGTTCTTC | CASSRELAGGEQFF
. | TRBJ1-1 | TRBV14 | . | TGTGCCAGCAGCCAACTCAGGGTCTACATGAACACTGAAGCTTTCTTT | CASSQLRVYMNTEAFF
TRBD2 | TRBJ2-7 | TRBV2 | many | TGTGCCAGCATCCACGGGGGGGCCCCCTACGAGCAGTACTTC | CASIHGGAPYEQYF
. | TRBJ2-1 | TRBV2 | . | TGTGCCAGCAGTGAAGAAGGGGGGATATACAATGAGCAGTTCTTC | CASSEEGGIYNEQFF
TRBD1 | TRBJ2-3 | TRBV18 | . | TGTGCCAGCTCTCCAACGGGACAGAACACAGATACGCAGTATTTT | CASSPTGQNTDTQYF
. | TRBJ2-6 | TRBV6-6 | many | TGTGCCAGCAGTTACTCGAGCTCTGGGGCCAACGTCCTGACTTTC | CASSYSSSGANVLTF
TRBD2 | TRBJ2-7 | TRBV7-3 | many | TGTGCCAGCAGCCCAAGAGCGGCGGGAGGATCCTACGAGCAGTACTTC | CASSPRAAGGSYEQYF
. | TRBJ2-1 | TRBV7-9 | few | TGTGCCAGCAGCTTAGTAGGCGGGTATGAGCAGTTCTTC | CASSLVGGYEQFF
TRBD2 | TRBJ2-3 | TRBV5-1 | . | TGCGCCAGCAGTGCGATAGCGGGAGAGATATATCAAGATACGCAGTATTTT | CASSAIAGEIYQDTQYF
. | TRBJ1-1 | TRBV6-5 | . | TGTGCCAGCAGTTATGCCCTCCGGACCGTTCGCAACACTGAAGCTTTCTTT | CASSYALRTVRNTEAFF
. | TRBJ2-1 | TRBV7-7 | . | TGTGCCAGCAGCTTAGCGCCCAGGGTCCCCTACAATGAGCAGTTCTTC | CASSLAPRVPYNEQFF
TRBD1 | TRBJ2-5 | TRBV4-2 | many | TGTGCCAGCAGCCCGGGACAGGAAGAGACCCAGTACTTC | CASSPGQEETQYF
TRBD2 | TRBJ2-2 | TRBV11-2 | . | TGTGCCAGCACGGGCGGGAGGTTGGCCGGGGAGCTGTTTTTT | CASTGGRLAGELFF
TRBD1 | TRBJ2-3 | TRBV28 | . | TGTGCCAGCAGTACTTATGCCGGGACAGGGGTTGCAGATACGCAGTATTTT | CASSTYAGTGVADTQYF
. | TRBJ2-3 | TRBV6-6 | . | TGTGCCAGCAGTTCGGGTCGGGAGTTAATTGTCCCAGATACGCAGTATTTT | CASSSGRELIVPDTQYF
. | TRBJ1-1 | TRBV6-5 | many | TGTGCCAGCAGTGGGAACACTGAAGCTTTCTTT | CASSGNTEAFF
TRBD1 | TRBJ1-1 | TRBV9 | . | TGTGCCAGCAGCCCCGGGGACAGCTTAAACACTGAAGCTTTCTTT | CASSPGDSLNTEAFF
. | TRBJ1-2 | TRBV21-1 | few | TGTGCCAGCAGACCATTTCCCGATGGCTACACCTTC | CASRPFPDGYTF
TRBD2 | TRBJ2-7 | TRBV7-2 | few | TGTGCCAGCAGCCGACTAGCGGGTCCCCACGAGCAGTACTTC | CASSRLAGPHEQYF
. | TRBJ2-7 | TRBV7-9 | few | TGTGCCAGCAGCCTGTCCGGGTCTCCGCCCGAGCAGTACTTC | CASSLSGSPPEQYF
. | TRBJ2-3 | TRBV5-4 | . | TGTGCCAGCAGCTCACAGGGAGATACGCAGTATTTT | CASSSQGDTQYF
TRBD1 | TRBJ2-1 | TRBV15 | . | TGTGCCACCACCCCCGGTAATTCAGGGGGTGTACCGAATGAGCAGTTCTTC | CATTPGNSGGVPNEQFF
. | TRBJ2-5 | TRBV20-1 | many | TGCAGTGCTCCAACGGCATCTTTCGAAGAGACCCAGTACTTC | CSAPTASFEETQYF
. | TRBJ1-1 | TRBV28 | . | TGTGCCAGCAGTCCCTACTCAAAGTGGGAACTTGAGTACACTGAAGCTTTCTTT | CASSPYSKWELEYTEAFF
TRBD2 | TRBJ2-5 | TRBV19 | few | TGTGCCAGTAGTATCCGTATCCCCCTGAGCGGGAGGGCCAGGGAGACCCAGTACTTC | CASSIRIPLSGRARETQYF
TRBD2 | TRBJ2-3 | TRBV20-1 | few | TGCAGTGCTACCCTAGCGGGAGGGCCTTCTAGCACAGATACGCAGTATTTT | CSATLAGGPSSTDTQYF
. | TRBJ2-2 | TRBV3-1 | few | TGTGCCAGCAGCCCCCTGACTAGCACCGGGGAGCTGTTTTTT | CASSPLTSTGELFF
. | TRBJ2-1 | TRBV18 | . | TGTGCCAGCTCACCTGAGGGGAGCTCCTACAATGAGCAGTTCTTC | CASSPEGSSYNEQFF
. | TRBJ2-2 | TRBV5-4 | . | TGTGCCAGCAGCTCCTTAGGTGGGGAGCTGTTTTTT | CASSSLGGELFF
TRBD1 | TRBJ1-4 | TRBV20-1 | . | TGCAGTGCCCCCGGGACAGGAGGAGAGGAAAAACTGTTTTTT | CSAPGTGGEEKLFF
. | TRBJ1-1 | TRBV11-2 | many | TGTGCCAGCAGCTTAGTGCAGGGATTGAACACTGAAGCTTTCTTT | CASSLVQGLNTEAFF
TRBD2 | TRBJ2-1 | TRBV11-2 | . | TGTGCCAGCAGCCAGGGGACTAGCGGGAGGGTTGAGCAGTTCTTC | CASSQGTSGRVEQFF
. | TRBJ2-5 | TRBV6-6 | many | TGTGCCAGCAGTCACACAGGGTTTTACCAAGAGACCCAGTACTTC | CASSHTGFYQETQYF
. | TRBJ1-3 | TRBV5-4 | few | TGTGCCAGCAGCTCATTCCTCCCACGGGACTCTGGAAACACCATATATTTT | CASSSFLPRDSGNTIYF
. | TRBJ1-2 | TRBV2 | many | TGTGCCACCGACAAAACAGGGAATGGCTACACCTTC | CATDKTGNGYTF
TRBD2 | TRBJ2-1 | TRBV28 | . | TGTGCCAGCAGTCACCAAGCGGGATCTTACAATGAGCAGTTCTTC | CASSHQAGSYNEQFF
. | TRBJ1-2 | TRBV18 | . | TGTGCCAGCTCACCAAATTCTCAGGGCTACACCTTC | CASSPNSQGYTF
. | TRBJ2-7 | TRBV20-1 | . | TGCAGTGCTGTGGGGGAAGCGGAAAGCTCCTACGAGCAGTACTTC | CSAVGEAESSYEQYF
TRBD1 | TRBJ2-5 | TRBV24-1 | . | TGTGCCACGGACAGGGGGCGCGGAGAGACCCAGTACTTC | CATDRGRGETQYF
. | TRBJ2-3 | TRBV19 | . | TGTGCCAGTAGTACCGGCGGGATCACAGATACGCAGTATTTT | CASSTGGITDTQYF
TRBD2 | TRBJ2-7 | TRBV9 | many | TGTGCCAGCAGCGTAACAAGCGGGATCCCGGCCGAGCAGTACTTC | CASSVTSGIPAEQYF
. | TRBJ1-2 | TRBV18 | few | TGTGCCAGCTCACCTTCGGGGAGGACCCTCTATGGCTACACCTTC | CASSPSGRTLYGYTF
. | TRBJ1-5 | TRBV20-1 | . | TGCAGTGCGCCGCACCCGGGCCTCGATCAGCCCCAGCATTTT | CSAPHPGLDQPQHF